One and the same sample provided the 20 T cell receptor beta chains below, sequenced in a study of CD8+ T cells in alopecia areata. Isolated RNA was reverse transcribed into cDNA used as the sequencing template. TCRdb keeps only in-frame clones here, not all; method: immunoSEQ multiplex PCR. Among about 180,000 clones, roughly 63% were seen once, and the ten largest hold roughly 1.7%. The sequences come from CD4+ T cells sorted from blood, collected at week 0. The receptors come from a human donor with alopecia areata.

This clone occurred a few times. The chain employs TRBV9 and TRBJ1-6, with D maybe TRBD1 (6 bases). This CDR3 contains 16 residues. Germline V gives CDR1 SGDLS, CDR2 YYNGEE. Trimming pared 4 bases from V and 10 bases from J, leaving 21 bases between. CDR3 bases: TGTGCCAGCAGCCCGAGAACTCACAGGGATGGCTCACCCCTCCACTTT. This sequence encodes CASSPRTHRDGSPLHF.

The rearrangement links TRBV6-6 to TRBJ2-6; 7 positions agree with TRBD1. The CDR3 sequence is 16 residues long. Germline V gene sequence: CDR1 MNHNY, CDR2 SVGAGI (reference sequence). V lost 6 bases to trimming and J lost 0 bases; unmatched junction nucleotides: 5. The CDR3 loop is CASSYPGGSGANVLTF. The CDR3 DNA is TGTGCCAGCAGCTATCCAGGGGGCTCTGGGGCCAACGTCCTGACTTTC.

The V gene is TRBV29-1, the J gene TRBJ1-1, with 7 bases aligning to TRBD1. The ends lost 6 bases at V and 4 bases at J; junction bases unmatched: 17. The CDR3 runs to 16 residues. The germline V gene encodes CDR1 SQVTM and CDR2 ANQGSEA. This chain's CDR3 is CSVKGKTGHGGTEAFF. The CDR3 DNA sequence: TGCAGCGTAAAGGGCAAGACAGGGCATGGGGGCACTGAAGCTTTCTTT.

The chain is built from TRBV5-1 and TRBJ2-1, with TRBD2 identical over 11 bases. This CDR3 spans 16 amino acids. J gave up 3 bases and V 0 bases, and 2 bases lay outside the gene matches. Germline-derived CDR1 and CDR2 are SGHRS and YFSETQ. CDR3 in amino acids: CASSLALAGGYNEQFF. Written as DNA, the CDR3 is TGCGCCAGCAGCTTGGCCCTAGCGGGGGGCTACAATGAGCAGTTCTTC.

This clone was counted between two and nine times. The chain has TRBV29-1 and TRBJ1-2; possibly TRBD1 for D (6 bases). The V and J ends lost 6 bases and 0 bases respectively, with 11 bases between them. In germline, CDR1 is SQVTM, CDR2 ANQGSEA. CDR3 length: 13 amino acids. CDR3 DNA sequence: TGCAGCGTGTACAGGGAAGCTAACTATGGCTACACCTTC. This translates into CSVYREANYGYTF.

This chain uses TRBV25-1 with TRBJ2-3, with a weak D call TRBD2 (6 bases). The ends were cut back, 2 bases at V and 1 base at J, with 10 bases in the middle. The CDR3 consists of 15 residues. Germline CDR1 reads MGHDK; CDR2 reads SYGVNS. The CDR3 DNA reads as TGTGCCAGCAGTGAACTATGGGGGGGCACAGATACGCAGTATTTT. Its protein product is CASSELWGGTDTQYF. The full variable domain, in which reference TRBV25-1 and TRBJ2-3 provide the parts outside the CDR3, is EADIYQTPRYLVIGTGKKITLECSQTMGHDKMYWYQQDPGMELHLIHYSYGVNSTEKGDLSSESTVSRIRTEHFPLTLESARPSHTSQYLCASSELWGGTDTQYFGPGTRLTVL.

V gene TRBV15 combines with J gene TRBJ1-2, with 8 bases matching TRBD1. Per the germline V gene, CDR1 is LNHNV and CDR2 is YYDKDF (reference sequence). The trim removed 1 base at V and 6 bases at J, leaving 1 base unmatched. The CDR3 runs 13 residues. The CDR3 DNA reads TGTGCCACCAGCAGAGCAGGGGGCAATGGCTACACCTTC. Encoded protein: CATSRAGGNGYTF.

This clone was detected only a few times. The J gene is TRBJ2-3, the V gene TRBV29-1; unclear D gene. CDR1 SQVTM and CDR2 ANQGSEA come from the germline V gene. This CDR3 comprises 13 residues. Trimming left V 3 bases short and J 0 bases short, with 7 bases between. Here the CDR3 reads CSVEDRSTDTQYF. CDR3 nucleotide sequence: TGCAGCGTTGAGGACCGCAGCACAGATACGCAGTATTTT.

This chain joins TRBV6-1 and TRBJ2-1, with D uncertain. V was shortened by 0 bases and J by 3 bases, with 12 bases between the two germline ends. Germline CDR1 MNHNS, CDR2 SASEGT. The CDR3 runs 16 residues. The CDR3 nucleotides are TGTGCCAGCAGTGAAGCCGGACCCCTAAACTACAATGAGCAGTTCTTC. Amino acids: CASSEAGPLNYNEQFF.

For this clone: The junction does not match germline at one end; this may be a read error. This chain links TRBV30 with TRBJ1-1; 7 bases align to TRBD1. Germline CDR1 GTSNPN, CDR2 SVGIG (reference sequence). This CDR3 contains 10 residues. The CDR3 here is CAWSRTGTVF. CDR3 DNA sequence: TGTGCCTGGAGTAGGACAGGTACCGTCTTT.

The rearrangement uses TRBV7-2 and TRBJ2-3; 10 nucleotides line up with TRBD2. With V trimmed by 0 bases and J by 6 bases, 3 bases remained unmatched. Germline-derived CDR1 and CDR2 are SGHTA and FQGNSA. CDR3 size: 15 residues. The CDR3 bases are TGTGCCAGCAGCTTAGCGGCTAGCGGGGGTGATACGCAGTATTTT. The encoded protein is CASSLAASGGDTQYF.

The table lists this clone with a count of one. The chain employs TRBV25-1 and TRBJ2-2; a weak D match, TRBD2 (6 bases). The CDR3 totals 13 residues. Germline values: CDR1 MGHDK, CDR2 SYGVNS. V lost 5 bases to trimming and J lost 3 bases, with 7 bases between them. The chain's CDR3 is CASSRRDTGELFF. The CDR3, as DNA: TGTGCCAGCAGTAGGAGGGACACCGGGGAGCTGTTTTTT.

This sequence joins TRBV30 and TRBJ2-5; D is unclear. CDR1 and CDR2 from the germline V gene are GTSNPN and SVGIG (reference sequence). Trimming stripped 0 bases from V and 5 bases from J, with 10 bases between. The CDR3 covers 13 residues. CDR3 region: CAWSVRRKETQYF. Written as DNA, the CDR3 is TGTGCCTGGAGTGTAAGAAGGAAGGAGACCCAGTACTTC.

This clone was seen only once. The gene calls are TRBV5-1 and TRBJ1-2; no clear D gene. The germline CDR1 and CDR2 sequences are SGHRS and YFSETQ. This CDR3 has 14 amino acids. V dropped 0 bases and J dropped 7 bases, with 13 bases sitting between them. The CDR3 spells CASSLAVGKGGYTF. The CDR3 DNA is TGCGCCAGCAGCTTGGCCGTTGGGAAGGGTGGCTACACCTTC.

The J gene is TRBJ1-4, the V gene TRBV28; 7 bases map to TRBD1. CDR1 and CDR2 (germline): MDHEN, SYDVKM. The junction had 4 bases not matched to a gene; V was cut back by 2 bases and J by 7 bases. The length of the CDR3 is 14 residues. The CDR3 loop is CASSLNRGPEKLFF. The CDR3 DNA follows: TGTGCCAGCAGTTTAAACAGGGGACCTGAAAAACTGTTTTTT.

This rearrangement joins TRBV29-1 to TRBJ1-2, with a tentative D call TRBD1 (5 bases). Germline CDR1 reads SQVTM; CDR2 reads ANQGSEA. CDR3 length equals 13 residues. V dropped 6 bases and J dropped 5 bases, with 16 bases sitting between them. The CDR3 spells CSVGVGTGYGYTF. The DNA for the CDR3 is TGCAGCGTAGGCGTGGGGACGGGATATGGCTACACCTTC.

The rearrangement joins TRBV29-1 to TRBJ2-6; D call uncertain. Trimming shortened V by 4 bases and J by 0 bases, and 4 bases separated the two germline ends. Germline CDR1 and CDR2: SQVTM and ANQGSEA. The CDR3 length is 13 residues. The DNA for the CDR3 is TGCAGCGTTGCCACCTCTGGGGCCAACGTCCTGACTTTC. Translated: CSVATSGANVLTF.

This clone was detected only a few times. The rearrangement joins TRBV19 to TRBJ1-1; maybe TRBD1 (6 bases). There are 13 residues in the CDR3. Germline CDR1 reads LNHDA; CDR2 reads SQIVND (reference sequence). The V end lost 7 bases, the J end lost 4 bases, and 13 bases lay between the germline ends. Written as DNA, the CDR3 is TGTGCCAGTAAAACGGCAGGGGTCACTGAAGCTTTCTTT. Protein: CASKTAGVTEAFF.

The CDR3 DNA sequence: TGTGCCAGCAGCCAAGAGGGGGCGGGGGAAGAGACCCAGTACTTC. This sequence encodes CASSQEGAGEETQYF. The J gene is TRBJ2-5, the V gene TRBV4-2; a weak D match, TRBD2 (7 bases). Trimming took 0 bases from V and 3 from J, leaving 11 bases between them. This CDR3 has 15 residues. CDR1 is LGHNA and CDR2 is YNFKEQ in the germline V gene.

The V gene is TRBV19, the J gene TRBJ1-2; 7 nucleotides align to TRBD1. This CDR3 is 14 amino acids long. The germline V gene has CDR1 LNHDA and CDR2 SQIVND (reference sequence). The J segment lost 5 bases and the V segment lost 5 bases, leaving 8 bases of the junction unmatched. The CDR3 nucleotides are TGTGCCAGTAGTGCGGGACAGCAACTTTATGGCTACACCTTC. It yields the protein CASSAGQQLYGYTF.